Detailed here is one TCR beta chain. This sample stems from a study of control samples from healthy donors and cancer patients. Data came from immunoSEQ multiplex PCR; TCRdb stores just in-frame clones and leaves some out. The data contain over 100,000 clones, 80% to 90% of them singletons. The CDR3 contains 14 residues. Trimming took off 4 bases at V and 8 bases at J, with 18 bases between the two ends. Germline lookup yields CDR1 SGHRS and CDR2 YFSETQ. V and J are TRBV5-1 and TRBJ1-2; TRBD1 is a possible D gene (6 bases). Sample: blood. The clonotype originates from a woman aged 45 to 65 in good health. The CDR3 DNA follows: TGCGCCAGCAGCCCACTCCAGGGGATGAAAGGCTACACCTTC. This gives the protein CASSPLQGMKGYTF.